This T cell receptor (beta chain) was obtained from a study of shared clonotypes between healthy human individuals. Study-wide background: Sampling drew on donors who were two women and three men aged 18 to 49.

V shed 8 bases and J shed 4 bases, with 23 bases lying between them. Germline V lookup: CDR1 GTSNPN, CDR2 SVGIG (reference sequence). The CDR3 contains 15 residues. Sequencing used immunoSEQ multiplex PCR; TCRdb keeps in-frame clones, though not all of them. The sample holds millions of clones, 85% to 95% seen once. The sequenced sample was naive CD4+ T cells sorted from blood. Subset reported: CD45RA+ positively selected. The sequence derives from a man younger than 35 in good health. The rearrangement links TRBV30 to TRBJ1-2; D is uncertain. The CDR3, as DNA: TGTGCCGCTCGACGAGGGCTGTCTGGTGGCTATGGCTACACCTTC. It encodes CAARRGLSGGYGYTF. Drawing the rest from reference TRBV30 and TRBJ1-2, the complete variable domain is SQTIHQWPATLVQPVGSPLSLECTVEGTSNPNLYWYRQAAGRGLQLLFYSVGIGQISSEVPQNLSASRPQDRQFILSSKKLLLSDSGFYLCAARRGLSGGYGYTFGSGTRLTVV.